This TCR beta chain was identified during a study of memory CD4+ T cells and cytomegalovirus serostatus. On the study more broadly: Healthy Belgian adult donors included nine or ten CMV-positive and 20 to 30 CMV-negative people. Overall study findings and caveats: Each of 65 to 70 CMV-associated TCRbeta sequences occurred in one to five individuals.

The sort gate was single viable CD3+CD4+CD8-CD45RO+ cells for memory CD4+ T cells. Positive selection with CD4 microbeads enriched total CD4+ T cells. Profiled with immunoSEQ multiplex PCR; TCRdb holds only in-frame clones, not every one. The repertoire has tens of thousands of clones, approximately 78% of them found once; the top ten carry over 0.65%. Germline-derived CDR1 and CDR2 are SGHTA and FQGNSA. Trimming took 5 bases from V and 6 from J; bases not matched to a gene: 8. The CDR3 is 14 amino acids. A remark on this clone: Its antigen is undetermined.

This chain connects TRBV7-2 to TRBJ1-2; TRBD1 agrees at 8 bases. Sequencing was done on a sample of memory CD4+ T cells from blood. This TCR was recovered from an adult in good health and CMV-seronegative. The CDR3 loop reads CASSPGTGANGYTF. The CDR3, as DNA: TGTGCCAGCAGCCCAGGGACAGGTGCTAATGGCTACACCTTC.